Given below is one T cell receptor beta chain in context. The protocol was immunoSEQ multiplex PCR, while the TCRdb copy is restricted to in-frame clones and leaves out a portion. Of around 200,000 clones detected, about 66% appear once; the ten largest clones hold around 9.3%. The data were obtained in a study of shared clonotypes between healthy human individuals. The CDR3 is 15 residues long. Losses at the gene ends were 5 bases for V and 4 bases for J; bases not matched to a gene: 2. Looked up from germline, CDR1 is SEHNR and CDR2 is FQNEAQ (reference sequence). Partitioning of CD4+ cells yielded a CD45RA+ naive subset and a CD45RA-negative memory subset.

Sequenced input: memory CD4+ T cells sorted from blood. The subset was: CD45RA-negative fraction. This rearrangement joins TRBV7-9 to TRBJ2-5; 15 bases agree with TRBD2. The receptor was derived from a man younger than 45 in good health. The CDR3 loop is CASSQGLAGGETQYF. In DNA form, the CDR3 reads TGTGCCAGCAGCCAGGGACTAGCGGGAGGAGAGACCCAGTACTTC. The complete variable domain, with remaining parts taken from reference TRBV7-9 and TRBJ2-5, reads DTGVSQNPRHKITKRGQNVTFRCDPISEHNRLYWYRQTLGQGPEFLTYFQNEAQLEKSRLLSDRFSAERPKGSFSTLEIQRTEQGDSAMYLCASSQGLAGGETQYFGPGTRLLVL.